Here is one T cell receptor (beta chain) with its context. What it binds is unknown. Alongside a J-beta primer mix, a sample-barcoded 5' primer served in a second PCR lasting roughly 6 to 11 cycles. MiXCR, run by TCRdb on the 5' RACE reads, gives a single entry per CDR3 protein. The sample records 1.4 million or so distinct CDR3 sequences, less than 45% being singletons. The record originates from a study of blood T cells in healthy people across ages. This CDR3 spans 14 amino acids. V was clipped by 5 bases and J by 7 bases; unmatched bases: 10. The germline CDR1 and CDR2 sequences are WNHNN and SYGVQD (reference sequence). Researchers report isolating at least 6 million PBMCs per sample. Study conclusions and caveats: While age rose, TCR beta diversity per million T cells dropped in a roughly linear way. Versus aged donors, long-lived donors had higher diversity and more naive CD4+ cells. It was held that the diversity estimates obtained from one million T cells were underestimates.

This sequence was found in a woman aged 18-29 years in good health. The chain employs TRBV10-1 and TRBJ2-7; TRBD1 agrees at 8 bases. Material: blood. The CDR3 protein is CASSKDRVPREQYF. For the CDR3, the DNA is TGCGCCAGCAGTAAGGACAGGGTACCTCGGGAGCAGTACTTC.